These 2 T cell receptor beta chains share one sample of origin, sequenced in a study of cytotoxic CD8 clonotypes in ibrutinib-treated CLL. Clones were read by immunoSEQ multiplex PCR, and TCRdb kept only the in-frame ones, dropping some. Of 150,000 to 200,000 clones in the sample, 70% to 85% were seen once. The specimen was PBMCs, collected after 12 months of ibrutinib treatment. The receptors shown here come from a human donor with chronic lymphocytic leukemia.

The chain couples TRBV4-1 to TRBJ2-3, with TRBD2 matching 15 bases. Losses at the gene ends were 5 bases for V and 6 bases for J; bases not matched to a gene: 9. CDR1 is MGHRA, CDR2 YSYEKL, per germline. CDR3 length: 17 amino acids. The CDR3 spells CASSARTSGRAFDTQYF. DNA of the CDR3: TGCGCCAGCAGCGCTCGGACTAGCGGGAGGGCGTTCGATACGCAGTATTTT.

The rearrangement joins TRBV4-1 to TRBJ1-4; D uncertain. V lost 0 bases and J lost 11, with 16 bases in between. The germline V gene encodes CDR1 MGHRA and CDR2 YSYEKL. The CDR3 spans 15 residues. The CDR3 loop is CASSQEEVRVMKLFF. The CDR3 DNA reads TGCGCCAGCAGCCAAGAGGAGGTGCGGGTGATGAAACTGTTTTTT.